This T cell receptor (beta chain) stems from a study of cytotoxic CD8 clonotypes in ibrutinib-treated CLL. Study observations and caveats: Higher circulating CD8+ T-cell counts strongly accompanied higher baseline clonality, above age-matched healthy donors. Stable or contracted on treatment, public clonotypes were also uncommon.

Genomic DNA in a quantity of about 2.1 micrograms was derived from cryopreserved PBMCs for TCR beta libraries. This clone was recorded a few times. Its antigen is undetermined. The data were produced by immunoSEQ multiplex PCR, yet TCRdb's version contains in-frame clones alone and is incomplete. The top ten hold roughly 6% of the sample, which has about 330,000 clones, 67% seen once. Germline CDR1 LNHNV, CDR2 YYDKDF (reference sequence). Unmatched junction bases numbered 4, after V lost 0 bases and J lost 13 bases. This CDR3 spans 13 amino acids. The specimen was PBMCs, collected after 36 months of ibrutinib treatment. The chain combines TRBV15 with TRBJ2-2; 8 positions agree with TRBD2. This TCR was recovered from a human donor with chronic lymphocytic leukemia. The CDR3 DNA sequence: TGTGCCACCAGCAGAGACACTAGCGGTTGGCTGTTTTTT. It is translated as CATSRDTSGWLFF.